The 18 T cell receptor beta chains below were found in one sample sequenced in a study of identical twins. TCRdb re-analysed the 5' RACE reads in MiXCR, keeping a single row per CDR3 protein. The sample has approximately 500,000 distinct CDR3 sequences, roughly a quarter seen once. This sample also appeared in a second study, on T cells expressing NK-cell markers.

The sample consisted of CD4+ T cells sorted from blood. These TCRs come from a woman aged 18-30 years in good health.

This clonotype has only a few counts. The chain carries TRBV7-9 and TRBJ2-1; 7 bases are a match to TRBD1. Germline CDR1 reads SEHNR; CDR2 reads FQNEAQ (reference sequence). The CDR3 is 14 residues long. V was clipped by 2 bases and J by 5 bases; unmatched bases: 3. The CDR3: CASSLYGTDNEQFF. Written as DNA, the CDR3 is TGTGCCAGCAGCTTATACGGGACAGACAATGAGCAGTTCTTC.

The CDR3, as DNA: TGCGCCAGCAGCCAAGATATTAATGGGGAATTCTTC. Translation: CASSQDINGEFF. This chain joins TRBV4-3 and TRBJ2-1; D call uncertain. The CDR3 sequence is 12 residues long. V was clipped by 0 bases and J by 16 bases, with 13 bases between them. Germline V gene lookup returns CDR1 LGHNA and CDR2 YSLEER.

This clonotype appeared a few times. The rearrangement joins TRBV20-1 to TRBJ1-4, with a weak D call TRBD1 (6 bases). The CDR3 totals 14 residues. V shed 5 bases and J shed 4 bases, with 14 bases lying between them. Germline V lookup: CDR1 DFQATT, CDR2 SNEGSKA (reference sequence). The CDR3 nucleotides read TGCAGTGCTGGAGTGGCAGGGGTTAATGAAAAACTGTTTTTT. Protein product: CSAGVAGVNEKLFF.

This clonotype was seen more than once but under ten times. The V and J genes are TRBV9 and TRBJ2-3; the match to TRBD1 covers 7 bases. V was pared by 4 bases and J by 5 bases, with 7 bases of the junction left unmatched. Germline-derived CDR1 and CDR2 are SGDLS and YYNGEE. The length of the CDR3 is 14 residues. DNA of the CDR3: TGTGCCAGCAGCACAGGACAGGCGGAAGATACGCAGTATTTT. Translated, it gives CASSTGQAEDTQYF.

This clonotype has more than one count but fewer than ten. The V and J genes are TRBV4-2 and TRBJ2-7; the D is unclear. This CDR3 region has 16 residues. CDR1 and CDR2 from the germline V gene are LGHNA and YNFKEQ. V was cut by 0 bases and J by 2 bases, with 14 bases left in between. CDR3 amino acids: CASSQDLGIMAYEQYF. The CDR3 DNA reads as TGTGCCAGCAGCCAAGATTTAGGGATCATGGCCTACGAGCAGTACTTC.

This clonotype was found a few times. The CDR3: CASSLVVASNEQFF. DNA for the CDR3: TGTGCCAGCAGCTTAGTTGTAGCGAGCAATGAGCAGTTCTTC. V usage is TRBV7-2 and J usage is TRBJ2-1; weak D call: TRBD2 (5 bases). This CDR3 contains 14 residues. Deletions cut 1 base from V and 6 bases from J, with 10 bases between. CDR1 and CDR2 (germline): SGHTA, FQGNSA.

This clonotype appeared a few times. The chain couples TRBV20-1 to TRBJ2-1, with TRBD2 matching 13 bases. V shed 6 bases, J shed 7 bases, and the junction held 12 bases outside the gene matches. The germline V gene has CDR1 DFQATT and CDR2 SNEGSKA (reference sequence). The CDR3 extends over 16 amino acids. The CDR3, as DNA: TGCAGTGCCACCGGACTAGCGGGAGTATTGGGGAATGAGCAGTTCTTC. Translating gives CSATGLAGVLGNEQFF.

The V and J genes are TRBV29-1 and TRBJ1-1; 7 bases are shared with TRBD1. The V segment lost 4 bases and the J segment 5 bases; nucleotides outside the gene matches: 10. The germline V gene has CDR1 SQVTM and CDR2 ANQGSEA. CDR3 length: 14 amino acids. CDR3 amino acids: CSVALRDSRTEAFF. In nucleotides, the CDR3 is TGCAGCGTTGCACTCCGGGACAGTAGAACTGAAGCTTTCTTT.

The chain uses TRBV28 and TRBJ1-5; 8 bases are shared with TRBD1. The V gene's germline CDR1 is MDHEN and CDR2 SYDVKM. The CDR3 extends over 14 amino acids. Germline trimming cut 10 bases from V and 7 bases from J; bases unmatched to any gene: 12. CDR3 region: CATRRSGGGQPQHF. The DNA for the CDR3 is TGTGCCACCAGGCGTTCAGGGGGCGGACAGCCCCAGCATTTT.

This sequence joins TRBV7-9 and TRBJ2-7, with 10 positions matching TRBD1. The CDR3 is 15 amino acids. Germline V lookup: CDR1 SEHNR, CDR2 FQNEAQ (reference sequence). The V and J ends lost 3 bases and 4 bases, in that order; junction bases with no gene match: 6. Here the CDR3 reads CASSFQDRGGYEQYF. For the CDR3, the DNA is TGTGCCAGCAGCTTCCAGGACAGGGGGGGGTACGAGCAGTACTTC.

This clonotype showed up just a few times. The chain joins TRBV25-1 to TRBJ1-1; D is unresolved. Between the trimmed V and J ends, which lost 3 bases and 3 bases, there was a span of 14 bases. CDR3 length: 15 amino acids. CDR1 and CDR2 (germline): MGHDK, SYGVNS. CDR3 sequence reads: CASSDPGRGHTEAFF. The DNA of the CDR3 is TGTGCCAGCAGTGACCCCGGACGCGGGCACACTGAAGCTTTCTTT.

This clonotype turned up a few times. This chain uses TRBV11-2 with TRBJ2-1, with TRBD2 matching 11 bases. J gave up 15 bases and V 1 base, and 14 bases lay outside the gene matches. The CDR3 runs to 16 residues. Germline values: CDR1 SGHAT, CDR2 FQNNGV. In nucleotides, the CDR3 is TGTGCCAGCAGCTTAGGGCAGGGTTCTAGCGGGGGGCCCTGGTTCTTC. Amino acids: CASSLGQGSSGGPWFF.

The rearrangement uses TRBV6-1 and TRBJ2-2; D perhaps matches TRBD1 (5 bases). The V gene's germline CDR1 is MNHNS and CDR2 SASEGT. V lost 8 bases to trimming and J lost 1 base, with 8 bases between them. The CDR3 consists of 13 residues. CDR3: CASLTVNTGELFF. The CDR3 DNA is TGTGCCAGCCTGACAGTGAACACCGGGGAGCTGTTTTTT.

The CDR3 here is CASSPIGRGSYNEQFF. The CDR3 bases are TGTGCCAGCAGCCCCATCGGGCGGGGGTCCTACAATGAGCAGTTCTTC. The chain links TRBV9 to TRBJ2-1, with 7 bases identical to TRBD2. The junction had 8 bases not matched to a gene; V was cut back by 4 bases and J by 1 base. This CDR3 region has 16 residues. Looked up from germline, CDR1 is SGDLS and CDR2 is YYNGEE.

There are a few counts of this clonotype. V gene TRBV24-1 combines with J gene TRBJ2-5, with D perhaps matching TRBD2 (5 bases). The germline V and J ends were trimmed by 9 bases and 1 base, with 11 bases remaining between them. In germline, CDR1 is KGHDR, CDR2 SFDVKD. The CDR3 contains 13 residues. CDR3 DNA: TGTGCCACCTCCCTTCGGGGCCAAGAGACCCAGTACTTC. Residues: CATSLRGQETQYF.

The sample holds a few counts of this clonotype. This chain joins TRBV2 and TRBJ1-2; D remains unclear. Trimming took 4 bases from V and 4 from J, leaving 4 bases between them. The CDR3 is 11 residues long. The germline CDR1 and CDR2 sequences are SNHLY and FYNNEI. CDR3 DNA sequence: TGTGCCAGCAGTGCGGGCTATGGCTACACCTTC. Amino acid sequence: CASSAGYGYTF. The complete variable domain, with remaining parts taken from reference TRBV2 and TRBJ1-2, reads EPEVTQTPSHQVTQMGQEVILRCVPISNHLYFYWYRQILGQKVEFLVSFYNNEISEKSEIFDDQFSVERPDGSNFTLKIRSTKLEDSAMYFCASSAGYGYTFGSGTRLTVV.

This chain joins TRBV7-2 and TRBJ2-5, with 10 bases aligning to TRBD2. The CDR3 contains 16 residues. V dropped 1 base and J dropped 5; count of bases not matched to a gene: 7. In germline, CDR1 is SGHTA, CDR2 FQGNSA. CDR3 residues: CASSLESGRAYETQYF. DNA for the CDR3: TGTGCCAGCAGCTTAGAGAGCGGGAGGGCCTATGAGACCCAGTACTTC.

The rearrangement uses TRBV20-1 and TRBJ1-2; TRBD1 matches at 8 bases. V shed 5 bases, J shed 5 bases, and the junction held 7 bases outside the gene matches. CDR3 length equals 13 residues. Germline V gene data show CDR1 as DFQATT and CDR2 as SNEGSKA (reference sequence). The CDR3 reads CSAASTGAYGYTF. As DNA, the CDR3 is TGCAGTGCTGCATCGACAGGGGCATATGGCTACACCTTC.